The clone carrying this T cell receptor (beta chain) was counted between two and nine times. Its target is unknown. This CDR3 region has 15 residues. The junction had 7 bases not matched to a gene; V was cut back by 0 bases and J by 5 bases. Germline V gives CDR1 SGHKS, CDR2 YYEKEE (reference sequence). This record comes from a study of T cells in Graves' hyperthyroidism and ophthalmopathy. Overall study results and limits: Most thyroid-expanded clonotypes above 0.001 were also found in blood.

Ophthalmopathy patients had moderate-to-severe active disease, CAS ≥3, NOSPECS ≥4, and disease duration under 3 months. Diagnoses rested on clinical symptoms, serum thyroxine and TRAb, thyroid ultrasound and orbital computed tomography. Under 12 ml fresh peripheral blood yielded the PBMCs. Template material for amplifying TCR beta CDR3 regions consisted of RNA transcripts. An initial round of RT-PCR targeting the TCR CDR3 relied on the HTBI primer set. TCRdb called the multiplex PCR reads again in MiXCR, with one record for every CDR3 protein. The table records hundreds of thousands of distinct CDR3 sequences, approximately 14% of them present only once.

Input material: blood. The TCR was taken from a woman in her forties or fifties with Graves' ophthalmopathy. This chain uses TRBV5-5 with TRBJ1-1; TRBD1 matches at 7 bases. CDR3 sequence (DNA): TGTGCCAGCAGCTTGGTGCTCACAGGGGATACTGAAGCTTTCTTT. It specifies CASSLVLTGDTEAFF.